A selection of T cell receptor beta chains follows, all from one sample in a study of cytomegalovirus exposure and HLA in healthy donors. The data were produced by immunoSEQ multiplex PCR, yet TCRdb's version contains in-frame clones alone and is incomplete. The sample has 50,000 to 60,000 clones, about 84% seen once. Sequencing input: PBMCs. Every receptor here comes from a female donor in good health and CMV-seronegative. Each CDR3 is given with its conserved first and last residue. The D gene is left open where the match is weak. The size of a clone is reported for some rows only, either as once, few or many, or as a class for expanded clones.

V	J	D	size	CDR3	DNA
TRBV18	TRBJ2-6	NA	NA	CASSPLEGSVLTF	TGTGCCAGCTCACCCCTTGAGGGCTCCGTCCTGACTTTC
TRBV2	TRBJ2-5	NA	NA	CASRYLPGETQYF	TGTGCCAGCAGATACTTGCCGGGGGAGACCCAGTACTTC
TRBV7-2	TRBJ2-6	TRBD1	NA	CASSLGTGVSGANVLTF	TGTGCCAGCAGCTTAGGGACAGGGGTTTCTGGGGCCAACGTCCTGACTTTC
TRBV7-9	TRBJ1-3	NA	NA	CASSLGSKTGSRRNTIYF	TGTGCCAGCAGCTTAGGTTCGAAGACAGGATCTAGACGAAACACCATATATTTT
TRBV18	TRBJ1-2	TRBD1	few	CASSADRNLNYGYTF	TGTGCCAGCTCCGCGGACAGGAACCTAAACTATGGCTACACCTTC
TRBV7-8	TRBJ2-1	NA	NA	CASSLGAVEQFF	TGTGCCAGCAGCTTAGGGGCCGTTGAGCAGTTCTTC
TRBV10-2	TRBJ1-6	NA	NA	CATSGQYNSPLHF	TGCGCCACCTCTGGACAGTATAATTCACCCCTCCACTTT
TRBV19	TRBJ1-1	NA	NA	CASTPGAVNTEAFF	TGTGCCAGTACCCCTGGGGCAGTGAACACTGAAGCTTTCTTT
TRBV5-1	TRBJ1-2	NA	NA	CASSQGTKGRSYTF	TGCGCCAGCAGCCAAGGGACAAAGGGTCGTAGCTACACCTTC
TRBV4-1	TRBJ1-6	NA	NA	CASSQAGGPHANSPLHF	TGCGCCAGCAGCCAAGCCGGGGGGCCCCATGCCAATTCACCCCTCCACTTT
TRBV6-1	TRBJ2-3	TRBD1	NA	CASREAHTTGGLTDTQYF	TGTGCCAGCAGAGAAGCGCATACGACAGGGGGCTTGACAGATACGCAGTATTTT
TRBV6-6	TRBJ1-6	NA	NA	CASSYTGQTNSPLHF	TGTGCCAGCAGTTATACGGGACAAACAAATTCACCCCTCCACTTT
TRBV7-9	TRBJ2-7	TRBD1	NA	CASSLTGQGTNEQYF	TGTGCCAGCAGCCTCACCGGACAGGGGACTAACGAGCAGTACTTC
TRBV5-4	TRBJ1-1	TRBD1	NA	CASRGTGARREAFF	TGTGCCAGCAGGGGGACAGGAGCCAGAAGGGAAGCTTTCTTT
TRBV9	TRBJ2-5	TRBD1	few	CASSVAGTVGQETQYF	TGTGCCAGCAGCGTAGCCGGGACAGTAGGCCAAGAGACCCAGTACTTC
TRBV6-6	TRBJ2-7	NA	few	CASSYTDFYEQYF	TGTGCCAGCAGTTACACCGACTTCTACGAGCAGTACTTC
TRBV5-6	TRBJ1-6	TRBD1	few	CASSTRTGGNSPLHF	TGTGCCAGCAGCACACGGACAGGGGGAAATTCACCCCTCCACTTT
TRBV6-5	TRBJ1-1	NA	NA	CASRQTGRTEAFF	TGTGCCAGCAGACAAACAGGGCGCACTGAAGCTTTCTTT
TRBV5-5	TRBJ2-2	NA	NA	CASSFPFSTGELFF	TGTGCCAGCAGCTTTCCCTTTAGTACCGGGGAGCTGTTTTTT
TRBV19	TRBJ1-1	NA	NA	CASSRRGVTEAFF	TGTGCCAGTAGCCGCCGAGGAGTTACTGAAGCTTTCTTT
TRBV6-5	TRBJ1-3	NA	NA	CASSYGYNSGNTIYF	TGTGCCAGCAGTTACGGTTACAACTCTGGAAACACCATATATTTT
TRBV6-1	TRBJ1-1	NA	NA	CASSEDPGGSTEAFF	TGTGCCAGCAGTGAAGATCCGGGAGGGTCCACTGAAGCTTTCTTT
TRBV2	TRBJ1-1	NA	NA	CASSDFRNTEAFF	TGTGCCAGCAGTGATTTCAGGAACACTGAAGCTTTCTTT
TRBV10-3	TRBJ2-6	NA	NA	CAIRDSSGANVLTF	TGTGCCATCAGGGACAGCTCTGGGGCCAACGTCCTGACTTTC
TRBV7-2	TRBJ1-4	NA	NA	CASSLVPAINEKLFF	TGTGCCAGCAGCTTAGTACCCGCTATTAATGAAAAACTGTTTTTT